The clone carrying this T cell receptor beta chain appeared a few times. The antigen remains unidentified. The CDR3 runs to 15 residues. V was clipped by 2 bases and J by 5 bases, with 13 bases between them. The germline V gene has CDR1 ENHRY and CDR2 SYGVKD. The data stem from a study of cytomegalovirus exposure and HLA in healthy donors. It was with 60 Vbeta and 13 Jbeta primers that the PCR ran. Generated by immunoSEQ multiplex PCR, the TCRdb table keeps only in-frame clones and is missing some. The repertoire holds about 120,000 clones, with roughly a sixth as singletons. The study, taken as a whole, reports: TCR beta chains numbering approximately 150 were designated cytomegalovirus-associated. The authors assumed roughly uniform sequencing depth across donors for presence/absence analyses. About 87% or about 30% of the time was how often most TCR beta V segments were productive, according to an earlier analysis. Later, TCR association rates were found to vary by HLA locus, highest for DRB1 and lowest for HLA-C.

This TCR was sampled from a female donor in good health and CMV-seropositive. The specimen sequenced was PBMCs. The chain uses TRBV10-3 and TRBJ1-5; D is perhaps TRBD1 (5 bases). The CDR3 here is CAISELQGRDQPQHF. The CDR3, as DNA: TGTGCCATCAGTGAGCTGCAGGGAAGGGATCAGCCCCAGCATTTT.